The 2 T cell receptor beta chains listed next were all sequenced from one sample in a study of T cell responses to AZD1222 COVID-19 vaccine. Method: immunoSEQ multiplex PCR; TCRdb's copy keeps in-frame clones and lacks some. The data contain 65,000 to 85,000 clones, around 84% of them singletons. The sample consisted of peripheral blood, taken on day 0 of AZD1222 vaccination. The receptors come from an adult in good health.

The gene calls are TRBV24-1 and TRBJ2-1; 8 bases map to TRBD1. Germline-derived CDR1 and CDR2 are KGHDR and SFDVKD. The CDR3 loop spans 16 amino acids. Germline trimming cut 4 bases from V and 6 bases from J; bases unmatched to any gene: 10. CDR3 region: CATSDSGQGLGNEQFF. The CDR3 DNA reads as TGTGCCACCAGTGACTCCGGACAGGGCTTGGGCAATGAGCAGTTCTTC.

The chain couples TRBV9 to TRBJ2-1, with D hard to call. V lost 0 bases to trimming and J lost 9 bases, with 13 bases between them. This CDR3 spans 14 amino acids. The germline gives CDR1 SGDLS, CDR2 YYNGEE. The CDR3 coding sequence is TGTGCCAGCAGCGTAGGGGCAGGTTTTCGTGAGCAGTTCTTC. It translates to CASSVGAGFREQFF.